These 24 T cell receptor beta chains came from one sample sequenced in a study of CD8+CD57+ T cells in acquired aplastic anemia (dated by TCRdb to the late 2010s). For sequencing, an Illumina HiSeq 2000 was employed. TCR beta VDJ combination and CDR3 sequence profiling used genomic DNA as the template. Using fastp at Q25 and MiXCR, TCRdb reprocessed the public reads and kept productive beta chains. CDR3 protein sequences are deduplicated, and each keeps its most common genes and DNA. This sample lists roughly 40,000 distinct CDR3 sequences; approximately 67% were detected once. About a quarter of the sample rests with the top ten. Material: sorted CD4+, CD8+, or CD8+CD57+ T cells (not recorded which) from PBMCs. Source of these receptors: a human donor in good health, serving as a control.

The CDR3 bases are TGTGCCAGCAGCTTAACAGGGGATAATTCACCCCTCCACTTT. Protein product: CASSLTGDNSPLHF. This chain links TRBV7-9 with TRBJ1-6; TRBD1 agrees at 7 bases. The CDR3 runs to 14 residues. Unmatched junction bases numbered 0, after V lost 2 bases and J lost 5 bases. Germline loops: CDR1 SEHNR, CDR2 FQNEAQ (reference sequence).

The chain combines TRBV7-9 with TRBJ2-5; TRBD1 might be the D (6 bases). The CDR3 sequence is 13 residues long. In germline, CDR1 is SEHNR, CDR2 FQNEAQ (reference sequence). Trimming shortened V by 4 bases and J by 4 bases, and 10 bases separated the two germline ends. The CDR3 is CASSYRVIETQYF. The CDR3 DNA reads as TGTGCCAGCAGCTACAGGGTAATAGAGACCCAGTACTTC.

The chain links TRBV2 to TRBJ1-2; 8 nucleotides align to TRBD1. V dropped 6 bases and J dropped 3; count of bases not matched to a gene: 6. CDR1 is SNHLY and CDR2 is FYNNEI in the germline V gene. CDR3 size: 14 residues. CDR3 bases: TGTGCCAGCAGCCCACAGGGGGGATACTATGGCTACACCTTC. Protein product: CASSPQGGYYGYTF. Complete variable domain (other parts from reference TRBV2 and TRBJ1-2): EPEVTQTPSHQVTQMGQEVILRCVPISNHLYFYWYRQILGQKVEFLVSFYNNEISEKSEIFDDQFSVERPDGSNFTLKIRSTKLEDSAMYFCASSPQGGYYGYTFGSGTRLTVV.

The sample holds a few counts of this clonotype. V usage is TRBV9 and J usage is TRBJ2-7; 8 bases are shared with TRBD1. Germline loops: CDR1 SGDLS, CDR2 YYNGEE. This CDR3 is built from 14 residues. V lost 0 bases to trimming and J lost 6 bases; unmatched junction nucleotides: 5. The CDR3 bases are TGTGCCAGCAGCGTAGATCAGGGGGCCTTCGAGCAGTACTTC. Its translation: CASSVDQGAFEQYF.

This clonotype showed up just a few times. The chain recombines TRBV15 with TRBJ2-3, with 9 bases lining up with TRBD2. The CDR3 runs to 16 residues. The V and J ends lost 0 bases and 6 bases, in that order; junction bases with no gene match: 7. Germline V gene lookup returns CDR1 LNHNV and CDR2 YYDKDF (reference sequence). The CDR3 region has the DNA TGTGCCACCAGCAGAGACAGGCGGGGGGGCCCGGATACGCAGTATTTT. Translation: CATSRDRRGGPDTQYF.

In DNA form, the CDR3 reads TGTGCCATCAGTGAGTCTCCGACAGGGGAAAACTATGGCTACACCTTC. This translates into CAISESPTGENYGYTF. The V and J genes are TRBV10-3 and TRBJ1-2; 8 bases align to TRBD1. Losses at the gene ends were 0 bases for V and 2 bases for J; bases not matched to a gene: 5. CDR3 length: 16 residues. Germline CDR1 and CDR2: ENHRY and SYGVKD.

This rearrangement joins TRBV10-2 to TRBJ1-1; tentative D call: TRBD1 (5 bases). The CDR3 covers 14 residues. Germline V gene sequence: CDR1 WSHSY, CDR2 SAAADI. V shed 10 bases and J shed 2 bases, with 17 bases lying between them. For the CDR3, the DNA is TGCGCCACTACGGGGACGATCTTTAACACTGAAGCTTTCTTT. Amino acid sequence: CATTGTIFNTEAFF.

The CDR3 is CASTRDGGGELFF. CDR3 coding DNA: TGTGCCAGCACCAGGGATGGAGGAGGGGAGCTGTTTTTT. The genes are TRBV25-1 and TRBJ2-2; D is possibly TRBD1 or TRBD2 (5 bases each). V was cut by 7 bases and J by 8 bases, with 14 bases left in between. The CDR3 is 13 amino acids. CDR1 MGHDK and CDR2 SYGVNS come from the germline V gene.

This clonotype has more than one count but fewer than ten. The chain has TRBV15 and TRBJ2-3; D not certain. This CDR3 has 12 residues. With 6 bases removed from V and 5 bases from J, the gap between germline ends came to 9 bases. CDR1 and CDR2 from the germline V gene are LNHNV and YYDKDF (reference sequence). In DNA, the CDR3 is TGTGCCACCAGTCGTGCCGAAGATACGCAGTATTTT. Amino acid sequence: CATSRAEDTQYF.

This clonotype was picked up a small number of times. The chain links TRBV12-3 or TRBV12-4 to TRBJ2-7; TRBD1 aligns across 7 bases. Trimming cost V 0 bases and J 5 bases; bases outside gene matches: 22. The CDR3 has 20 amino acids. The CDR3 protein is CASSLARGEYRGRGPHEQYF. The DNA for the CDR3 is TGTGCCAGCAGTTTAGCAAGAGGGGAATACAGGGGAAGGGGACCTCACGAGCAGTACTTC.

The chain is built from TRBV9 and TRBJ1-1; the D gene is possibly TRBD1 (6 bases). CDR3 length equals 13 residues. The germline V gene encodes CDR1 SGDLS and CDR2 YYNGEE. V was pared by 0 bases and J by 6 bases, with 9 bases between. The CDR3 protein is CASSVGGAAEAFF. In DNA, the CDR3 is TGTGCCAGCAGCGTAGGGGGGGCCGCTGAAGCTTTCTTT.

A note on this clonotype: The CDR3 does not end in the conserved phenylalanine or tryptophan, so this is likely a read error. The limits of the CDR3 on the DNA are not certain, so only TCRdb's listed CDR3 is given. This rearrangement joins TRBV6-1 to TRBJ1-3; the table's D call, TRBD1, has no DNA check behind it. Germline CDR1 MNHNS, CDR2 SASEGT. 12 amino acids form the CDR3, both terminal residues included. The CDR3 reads CACRGLGNTICL.

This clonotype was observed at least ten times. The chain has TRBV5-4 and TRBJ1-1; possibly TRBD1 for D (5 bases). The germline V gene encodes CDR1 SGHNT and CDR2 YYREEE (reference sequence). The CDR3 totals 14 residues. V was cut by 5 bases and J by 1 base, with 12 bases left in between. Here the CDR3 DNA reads TGTGCCAGCAGAGGACACCCATCGAACACTGAAGCTTTCTTT. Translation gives CASRGHPSNTEAFF.

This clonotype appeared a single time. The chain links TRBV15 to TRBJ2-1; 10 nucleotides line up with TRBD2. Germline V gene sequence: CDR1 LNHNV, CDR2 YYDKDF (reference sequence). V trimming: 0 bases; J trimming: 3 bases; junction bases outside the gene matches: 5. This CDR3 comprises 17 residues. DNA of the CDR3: TGTGCCACCAGCAGAGATACCGGACTAGCGGTCTACAATGAGCAGTTCTTC. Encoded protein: CATSRDTGLAVYNEQFF.

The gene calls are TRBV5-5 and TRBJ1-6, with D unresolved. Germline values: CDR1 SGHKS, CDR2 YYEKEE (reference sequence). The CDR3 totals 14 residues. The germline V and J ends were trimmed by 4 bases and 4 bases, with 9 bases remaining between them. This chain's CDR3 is CASSEDSYNSPLHF. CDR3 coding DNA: TGTGCCAGCAGCGAGGACTCATATAATTCACCCCTCCACTTT.

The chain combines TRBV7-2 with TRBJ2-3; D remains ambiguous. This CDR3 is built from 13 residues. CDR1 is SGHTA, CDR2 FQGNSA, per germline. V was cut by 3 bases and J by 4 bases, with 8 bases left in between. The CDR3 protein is CASSLIVPDTQYF. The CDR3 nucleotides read TGTGCCAGCAGCTTGATTGTCCCAGATACGCAGTATTTT.

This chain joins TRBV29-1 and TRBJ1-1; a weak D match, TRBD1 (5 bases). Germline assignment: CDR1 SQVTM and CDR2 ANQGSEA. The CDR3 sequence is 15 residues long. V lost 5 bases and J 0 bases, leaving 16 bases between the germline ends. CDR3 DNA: TGCAGCGTTAAAGGGACCCCAGAAGTGAACACTGAAGCTTTCTTT. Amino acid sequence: CSVKGTPEVNTEAFF.

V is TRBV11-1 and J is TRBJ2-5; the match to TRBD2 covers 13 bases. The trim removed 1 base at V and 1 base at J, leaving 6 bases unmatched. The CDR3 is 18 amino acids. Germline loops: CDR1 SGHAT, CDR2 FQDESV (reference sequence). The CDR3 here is CASSLVGTSGETQETQYF. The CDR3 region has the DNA TGTGCCAGCAGCTTAGTTGGGACTAGCGGGGAAACCCAAGAGACCCAGTACTTC.

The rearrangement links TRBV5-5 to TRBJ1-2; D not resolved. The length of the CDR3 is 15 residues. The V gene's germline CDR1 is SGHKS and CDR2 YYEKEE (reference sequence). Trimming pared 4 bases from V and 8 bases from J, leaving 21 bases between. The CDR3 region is CASSPGPKQLSGYTF. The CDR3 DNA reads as TGTGCCAGCAGCCCCGGACCGAAACAACTTAGCGGCTACACCTTC.

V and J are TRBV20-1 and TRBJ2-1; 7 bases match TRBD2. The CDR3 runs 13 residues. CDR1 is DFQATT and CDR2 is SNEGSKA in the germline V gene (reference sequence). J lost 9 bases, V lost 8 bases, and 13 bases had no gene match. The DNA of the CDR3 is TGCAGTAAGCCGGGCGGGAGACAAAGTGAGCAGTTCTTC. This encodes CSKPGGRQSEQFF.

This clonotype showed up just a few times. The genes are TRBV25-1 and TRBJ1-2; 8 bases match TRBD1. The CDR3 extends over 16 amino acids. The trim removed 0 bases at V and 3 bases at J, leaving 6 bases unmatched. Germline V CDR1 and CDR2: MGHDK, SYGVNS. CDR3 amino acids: CASSEYGPTGDYGYTF. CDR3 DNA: TGTGCCAGCAGTGAATATGGCCCGACAGGGGACTATGGCTACACCTTC.

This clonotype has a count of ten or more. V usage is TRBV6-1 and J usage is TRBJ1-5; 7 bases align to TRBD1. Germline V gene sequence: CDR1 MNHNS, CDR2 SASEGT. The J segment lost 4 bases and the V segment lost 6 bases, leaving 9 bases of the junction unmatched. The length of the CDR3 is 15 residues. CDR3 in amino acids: CASSRHGQANQPQHF. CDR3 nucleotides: TGTGCCAGCAGCCGCCACGGACAGGCTAATCAGCCCCAGCATTTT.

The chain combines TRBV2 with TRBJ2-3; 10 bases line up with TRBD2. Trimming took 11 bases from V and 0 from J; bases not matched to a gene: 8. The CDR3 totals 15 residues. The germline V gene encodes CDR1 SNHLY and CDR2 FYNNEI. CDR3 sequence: CAGGASGGSTDTQYF. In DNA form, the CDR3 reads TGTGCCGGCGGCGCTAGCGGGGGAAGCACAGATACGCAGTATTTT.

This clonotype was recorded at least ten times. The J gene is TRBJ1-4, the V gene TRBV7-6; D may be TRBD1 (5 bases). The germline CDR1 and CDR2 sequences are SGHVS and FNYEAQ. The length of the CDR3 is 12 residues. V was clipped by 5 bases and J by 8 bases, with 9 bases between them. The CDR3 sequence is CASSTWGEKLFF. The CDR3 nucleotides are TGTGCCAGCAGCACATGGGGGGAAAAACTGTTTTTT.